A single TCR beta chain is shown here with its context. These data are taken from a study of OX40 agonist ivuxolimab in advanced cancers. V was clipped by 3 bases and J by 8 bases, with 14 bases between them. The CDR3 loop spans 14 amino acids. Germline CDR1 is LNHNV and CDR2 is YYDKDF (reference sequence). The method was immunoSEQ multiplex PCR; TCRdb's version includes in-frame clones alone and lacks a portion of them. The sample has roughly 67,000 clones, roughly 92% seen once; the top ten hold around an eighth. Excluded were patients having autoimmune disease history or systemic immunosuppression.

Here the sequenced sample was CD4+ or CD8+ T cells sorted from blood, taken in a trial of the OX40 agonist ivuxolimab. V usage is TRBV15 and J usage is TRBJ2-4; a weak D match, TRBD2 (6 bases). The TCR was taken from an adult with an advanced solid tumor such as melanoma, head and neck, liver or kidney cancer. The CDR3 loop reads CATSRPGGGDIQYF. CDR3 coding DNA: TGTGCCACCAGCAGGCCGGGTGGCGGGGACATTCAGTACTTC.